The subject of this entry is one TCR beta chain. This clone's antigen is unknown. The sample holds no much larger clone one base away, and base qualities are not on file. One collaborating source in Seattle enrolled patients during active infection and followed them longitudinally through the course of disease. Whole blood was collected in K2EDTA tubes by collaborating institutions according to the institutions' own protocols. For TCRbeta analysis, collaborators shipped samples in one of three forms: frozen whole blood, isolated PBMCs, or DNA extracted from either of those sample types. This specimen comes from a study of blood T cell repertoires in COVID-19 (dated by TCRdb to about 2020). About the study as a whole: The collaborator samples originated in the United States, Italy and Spain and spanned the acute and convalescent phases of COVID-19. Where available, HLA class I and class II types were taken from metadata supplied by the sample provider and were not determined by assay-based typing. Samples came from the ongoing ImmuneRACE study (first 160 participants) plus 1,254 subjects from 6 global collaborators. Sample metadata almost always included a de-identified subject ID, COVID-19 status, age in years and sex. Subjects who had been exposed to COVID-19, were actively infected with it, or had recovered from it provided the deeply sampled blood TCRbeta repertoires that made up the dataset. The repertoires were released in a freely available public database meant as a resource for research on the immune response to SARS-CoV-2. The prospective study material was composed of cDNA or gDNA derived from T cells, B-cell-depleted T cells, or PBMCs.

Study-wide findings and limitations: How much clinical and demographic metadata was included differed by source and by participant, and the metadata was provided uncurated.

V was cut back by 5 bases and J by 2 bases, leaving a gap of 16 bases between them. Looking up the germline V gene yields CDR1 SGHVS and CDR2 FQNEAQ. The CDR3 goes from the cysteine to the phenylalanine over 15 residues. Left in the record is the CDR3 DNA by itself, 45 bases read in frame from the first base. TCRbeta CDR3 regions were amplified from genomic DNA using the immunoSEQ Assay, a bias-controlled multiplex PCR. Turning to the authors' computational methods: Nucleated cell counts per sample were estimated from amplification of reference gene primers within the assay. Sequence reads were collapsed and filtered to measure the absolute abundance of every unique TCRbeta CDR3 rearrangement. For each sample, productive Simpson clonality was calculated as the square root of Simpson's diversity index across productive rearrangements. In its TCRdb copy, this immuneACCESS table keeps in-frame sequences only and misses some clones. Where compared with another copy, unresolved V genes explain less than half of these, and the others have no known cause. The V and J calls and the clone size are those of that table, but D and trimming were determined from the DNA. The sample yields approximately 530,000 clones; 85% to 90% were counted once. Of the sample, less than 9% falls within the top ten clones.

The receptor comes from a woman aged 50 to 65 with COVID-19, enrolled during active disease. Input material: peripheral blood. The rearranged segments are TRBV7-8 and TRBJ2-7; TRBD2 is perhaps the D gene, given 5 matching bases. The DNA sequence is given as TGTGCCAGCAGCCCCGGGAATGTAGGCCCCTACGAGCAGTACTTC. This yields the protein CASSPGNVGPYEQYF.